This section outlines one T cell receptor (beta chain) sequence together with its context. Its specificity is not known. Vbeta (60) and Jbeta (13) primers were used in the PCR. Libraries were prepared by immunoSEQ multiplex PCR; TCRdb keeps only in-frame clonotypes and omits some of them. The sample holds 150,000 or so clones, 75% to 80% seen once. These data are taken from a study of cytomegalovirus exposure and HLA in healthy donors. Study-level information: In terms of ancestry, the Caucasian-associated cluster contained roughly 81% of the 300 to 400 genotyped donors.

Study-wide findings and caveats: Per a later analysis, 18,000 or so TCR beta sequences showed association with HLA alleles at 0.05 false discovery rate. On later analysis, the bulk of CMV-associated TCR beta chains appeared to be HLA-restricted.

This TCR derives from a man in his fifties in good health and CMV-seropositive. Material for sequencing was PBMCs.

The CDR3 is CASRPDRGFDTGELFF. In DNA form, the CDR3 reads TGCGCCAGCAGGCCCGACAGGGGTTTTGACACCGGGGAGCTGTTTTTT. This sequence joins TRBV5-1 and TRBJ2-2, with 8 bases that match TRBD1. CDR3 size: 16 residues. CDR1 and CDR2 (germline): SGHRS, YFSETQ. V dropped 5 bases and J dropped 3; count of bases not matched to a gene: 9. Drawing the rest from reference TRBV5-1 and TRBJ2-2, the complete variable domain is KAGVTQTPRYLIKTRGQQVTLSCSPISGHRSVSWYQQTPGQGLQFLFEYFSETQRNKGNFPGRFSGRQFSNSRSEMNVSTLELGDSALYLCASRPDRGFDTGELFFGEGSRLTVL.